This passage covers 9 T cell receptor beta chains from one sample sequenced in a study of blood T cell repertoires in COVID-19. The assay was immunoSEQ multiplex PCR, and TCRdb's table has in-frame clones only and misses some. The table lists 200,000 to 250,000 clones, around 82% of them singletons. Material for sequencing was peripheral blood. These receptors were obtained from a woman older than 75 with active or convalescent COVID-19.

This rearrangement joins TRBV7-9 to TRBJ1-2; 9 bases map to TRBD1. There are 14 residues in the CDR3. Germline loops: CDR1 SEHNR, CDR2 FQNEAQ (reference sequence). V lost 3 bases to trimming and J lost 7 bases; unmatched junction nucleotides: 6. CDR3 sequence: CASSLRQGDGGYTF. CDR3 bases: TGTGCCAGCAGCTTGAGACAGGGGGACGGTGGCTACACCTTC.

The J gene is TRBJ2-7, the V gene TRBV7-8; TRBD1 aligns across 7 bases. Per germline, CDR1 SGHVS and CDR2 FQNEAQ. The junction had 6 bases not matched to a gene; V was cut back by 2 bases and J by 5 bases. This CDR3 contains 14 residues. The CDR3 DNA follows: TGTGCCAGCAGCTTACGAAGGGGGCGCAACGAGCAGTACTTC. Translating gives CASSLRRGRNEQYF.

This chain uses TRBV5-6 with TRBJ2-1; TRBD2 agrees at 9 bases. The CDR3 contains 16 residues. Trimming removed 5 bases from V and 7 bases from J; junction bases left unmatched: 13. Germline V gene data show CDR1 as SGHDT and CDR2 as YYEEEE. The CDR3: CASRLTPGLALNEQFF. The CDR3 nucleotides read TGTGCCAGCAGGTTAACGCCGGGACTAGCACTGAATGAGCAGTTCTTC.

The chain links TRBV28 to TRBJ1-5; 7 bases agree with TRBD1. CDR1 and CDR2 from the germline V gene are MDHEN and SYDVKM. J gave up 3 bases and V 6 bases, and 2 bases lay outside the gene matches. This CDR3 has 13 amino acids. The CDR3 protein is CASRRGPNQPQHF. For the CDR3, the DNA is TGTGCCAGCAGGAGGGGGCCCAATCAGCCCCAGCATTTT.

In nucleotides, the CDR3 is TGCGCCAGCAGCCAAGGTGTGCTTAGGGGGGAAAAACTGTTTTTT. It codes for CASSQGVLRGEKLFF. The chain carries TRBV4-1 and TRBJ1-4; a possible D gene is TRBD1 (6 bases). The CDR3 is 15 amino acids. V was pared by 1 base and J by 8 bases, with 14 bases between. CDR1 and CDR2 (germline): MGHRA, YSYEKL.

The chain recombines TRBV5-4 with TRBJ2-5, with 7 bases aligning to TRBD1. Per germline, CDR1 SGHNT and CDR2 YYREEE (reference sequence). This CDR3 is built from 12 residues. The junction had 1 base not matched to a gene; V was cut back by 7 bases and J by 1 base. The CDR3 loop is CASGTVQETQYF. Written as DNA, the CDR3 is TGTGCCAGCGGGACAGTCCAAGAGACCCAGTACTTC.

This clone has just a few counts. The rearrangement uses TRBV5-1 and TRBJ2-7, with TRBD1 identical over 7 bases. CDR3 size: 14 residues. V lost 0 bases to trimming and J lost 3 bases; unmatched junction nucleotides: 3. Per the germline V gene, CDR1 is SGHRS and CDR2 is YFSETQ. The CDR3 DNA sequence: TGCGCCAGCAGCTTGGCAGGGGGAATCTACGAGCAGTACTTC. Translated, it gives CASSLAGGIYEQYF.

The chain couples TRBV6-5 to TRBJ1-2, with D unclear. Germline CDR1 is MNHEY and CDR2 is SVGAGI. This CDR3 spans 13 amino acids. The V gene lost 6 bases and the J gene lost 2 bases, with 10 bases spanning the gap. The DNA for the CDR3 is TGTGCCAGCAGCCCGAAAGAGAACTATGGCTACACCTTC. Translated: CASSPKENYGYTF.

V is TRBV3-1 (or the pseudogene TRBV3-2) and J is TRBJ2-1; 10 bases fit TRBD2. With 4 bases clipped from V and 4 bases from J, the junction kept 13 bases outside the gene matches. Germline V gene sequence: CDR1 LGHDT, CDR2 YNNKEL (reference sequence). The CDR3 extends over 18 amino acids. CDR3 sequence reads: CASSPVPILAGGYNEQFF. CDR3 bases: TGTGCCAGCAGCCCTGTCCCAATCTTAGCGGGGGGATACAATGAGCAGTTCTTC.